This TCR beta chain was found in a study of cytomegalovirus exposure and HLA in healthy donors. This CDR3 comprises 13 residues. Per germline, CDR1 SGHVS and CDR2 FNYEAQ. V lost 3 bases and J 6 bases, leaving 8 bases between the germline ends. Use of 60 Vbeta and 13 Jbeta primers characterized the PCR. The data were produced by immunoSEQ multiplex PCR, yet TCRdb's version contains in-frame clones alone and is incomplete. The sample has approximately 93,000 clones, 82% seen once. Material for sequencing was PBMCs. The receptor's source is a man between 50 and 59 years old in good health and CMV-seronegative. This chain uses TRBV7-6 with TRBJ2-2; the D gene is possibly TRBD1 (6 bases). The CDR3 loop reads CASSFRGPGELFF. In DNA form, the CDR3 reads TGTGCCAGCAGCTTCAGGGGTCCCGGGGAGCTGTTTTTT.